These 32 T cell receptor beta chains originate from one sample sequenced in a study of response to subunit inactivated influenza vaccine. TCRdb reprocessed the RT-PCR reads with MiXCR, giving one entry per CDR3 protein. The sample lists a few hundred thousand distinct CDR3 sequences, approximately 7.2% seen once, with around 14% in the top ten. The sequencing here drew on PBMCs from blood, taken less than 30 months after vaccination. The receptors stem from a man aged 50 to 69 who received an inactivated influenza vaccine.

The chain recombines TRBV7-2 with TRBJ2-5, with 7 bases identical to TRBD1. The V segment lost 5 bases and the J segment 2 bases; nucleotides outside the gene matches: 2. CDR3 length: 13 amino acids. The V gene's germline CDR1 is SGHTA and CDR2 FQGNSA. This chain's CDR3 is CASSQGVQETQYF. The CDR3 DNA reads TGTGCCAGCAGCCAGGGGGTACAAGAGACCCAGTACTTC.

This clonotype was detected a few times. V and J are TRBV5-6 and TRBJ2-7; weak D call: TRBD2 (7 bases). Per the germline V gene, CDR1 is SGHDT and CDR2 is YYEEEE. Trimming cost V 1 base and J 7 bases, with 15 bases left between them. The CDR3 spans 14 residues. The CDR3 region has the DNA TGTGCCAGCAGCTTGTTCGGGGGGCTCGGTGAGCAGTACTTC. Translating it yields CASSLFGGLGEQYF.

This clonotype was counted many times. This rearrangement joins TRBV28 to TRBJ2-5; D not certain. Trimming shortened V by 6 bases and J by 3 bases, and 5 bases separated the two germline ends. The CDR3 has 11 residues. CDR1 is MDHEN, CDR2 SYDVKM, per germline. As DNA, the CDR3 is TGTGCCAGCAGCCCCGAAGAGACCCAGTACTTC. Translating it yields CASSPEETQYF.

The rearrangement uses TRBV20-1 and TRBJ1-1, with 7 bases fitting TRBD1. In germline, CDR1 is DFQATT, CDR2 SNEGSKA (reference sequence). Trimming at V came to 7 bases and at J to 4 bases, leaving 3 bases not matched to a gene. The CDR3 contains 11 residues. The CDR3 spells CSGTGLTEAFF. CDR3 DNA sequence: TGCAGTGGGACAGGCCTCACTGAAGCTTTCTTT.

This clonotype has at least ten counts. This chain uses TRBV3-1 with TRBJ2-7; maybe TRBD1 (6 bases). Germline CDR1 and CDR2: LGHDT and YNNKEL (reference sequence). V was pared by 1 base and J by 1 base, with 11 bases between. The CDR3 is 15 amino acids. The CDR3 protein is CASSQGTRGSYEQYF. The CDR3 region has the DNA TGTGCCAGCAGCCAAGGAACCAGGGGTTCCTACGAGCAGTACTTC.

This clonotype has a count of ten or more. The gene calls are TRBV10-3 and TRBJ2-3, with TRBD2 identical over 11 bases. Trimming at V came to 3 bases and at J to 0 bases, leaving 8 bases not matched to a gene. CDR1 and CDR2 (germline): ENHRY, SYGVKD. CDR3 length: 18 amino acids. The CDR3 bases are TGTGCCATCAGTGATTCGGGACTAGCGGCATCTAGCACAGATACGCAGTATTTT. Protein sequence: CAISDSGLAASSTDTQYF.

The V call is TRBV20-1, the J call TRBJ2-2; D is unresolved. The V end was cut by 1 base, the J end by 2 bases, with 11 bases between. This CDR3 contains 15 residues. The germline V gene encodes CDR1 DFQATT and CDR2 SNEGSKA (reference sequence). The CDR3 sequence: CSARVPGRNTGELFF. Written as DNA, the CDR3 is TGCAGTGCTAGAGTACCCGGCCGAAACACCGGGGAGCTGTTTTTT.

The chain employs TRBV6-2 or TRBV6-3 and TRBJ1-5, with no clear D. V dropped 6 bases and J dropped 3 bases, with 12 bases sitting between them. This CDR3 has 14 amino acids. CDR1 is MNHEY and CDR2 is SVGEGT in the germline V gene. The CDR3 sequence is CASRRHGNNQPQHF. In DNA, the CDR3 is TGTGCCAGCAGAAGACACGGTAACAATCAGCCCCAGCATTTT.

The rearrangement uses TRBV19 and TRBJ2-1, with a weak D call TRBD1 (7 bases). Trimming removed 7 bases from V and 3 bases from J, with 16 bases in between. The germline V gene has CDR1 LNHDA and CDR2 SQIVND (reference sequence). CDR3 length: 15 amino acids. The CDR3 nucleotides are TGTGCCAGTATTTCCCGACAGGGAGGCTACAATGAGCAGTTCTTC. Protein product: CASISRQGGYNEQFF. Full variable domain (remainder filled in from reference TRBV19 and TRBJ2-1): DGGITQSPKYLFRKEGQNVTLSCEQNLNHDAMYWYRQDPGQGLRLIYYSQIVNDFQKGDIAEGYSVSREKKESFPLTVTSAQKNPTAFYLCASISRQGGYNEQFFGPGTRLTVL.

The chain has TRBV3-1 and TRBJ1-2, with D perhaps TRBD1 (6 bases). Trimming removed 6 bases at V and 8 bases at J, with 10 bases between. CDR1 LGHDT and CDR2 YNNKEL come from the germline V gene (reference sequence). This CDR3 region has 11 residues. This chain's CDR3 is CASSSTGGYTF. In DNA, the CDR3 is TGTGCCAGCAGTTCGACAGGAGGCTACACCTTC.

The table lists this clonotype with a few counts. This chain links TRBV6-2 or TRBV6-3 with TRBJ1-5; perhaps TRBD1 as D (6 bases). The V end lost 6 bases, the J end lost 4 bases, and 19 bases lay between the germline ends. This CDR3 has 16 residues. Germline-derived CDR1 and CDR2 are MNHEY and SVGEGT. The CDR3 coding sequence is TGTGCCAGCAGCCCCTCGGACAGTTTTCCAAATCAGCCCCAGCATTTT. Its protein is CASSPSDSFPNQPQHF.

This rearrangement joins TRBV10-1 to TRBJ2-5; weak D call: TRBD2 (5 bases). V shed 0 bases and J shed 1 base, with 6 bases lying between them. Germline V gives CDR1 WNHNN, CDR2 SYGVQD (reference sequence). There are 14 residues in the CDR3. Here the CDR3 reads CASSESGSQETQYF. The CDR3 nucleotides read TGCGCCAGCAGTGAGTCGGGGAGCCAAGAGACCCAGTACTTC.

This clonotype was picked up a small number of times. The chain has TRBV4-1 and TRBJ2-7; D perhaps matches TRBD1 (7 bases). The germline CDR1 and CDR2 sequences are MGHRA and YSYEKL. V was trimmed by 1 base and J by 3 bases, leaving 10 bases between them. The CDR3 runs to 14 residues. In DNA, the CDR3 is TGCGCCAGCAGCCAAGTCCAGGGGGGCTACGAGCAGTACTTC. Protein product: CASSQVQGGYEQYF.

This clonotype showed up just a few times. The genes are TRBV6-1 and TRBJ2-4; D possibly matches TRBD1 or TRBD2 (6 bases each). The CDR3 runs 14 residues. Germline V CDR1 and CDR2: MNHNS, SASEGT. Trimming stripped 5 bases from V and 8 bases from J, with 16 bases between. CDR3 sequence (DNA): TGTGCCAGCAGTCAGGACCCACGGGGGCACATTCAGTACTTC. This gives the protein CASSQDPRGHIQYF.

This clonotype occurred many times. In nucleotides, the CDR3 is TGTGCCAGCAGTCCATTGACAGGGTCGTCCCAGTACTTC. Its translation is CASSPLTGSSQYF. The chain recombines TRBV12-3 or TRBV12-4 with TRBJ2-5; 7 bases match TRBD1. Unmatched junction bases numbered 9, after V lost 5 bases and J lost 9 bases. This CDR3 has 13 residues.

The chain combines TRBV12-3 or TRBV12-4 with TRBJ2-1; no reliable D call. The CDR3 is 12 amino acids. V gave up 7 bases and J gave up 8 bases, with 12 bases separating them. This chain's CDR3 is CASNPGLDEQFF. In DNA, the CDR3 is TGTGCCAGCAACCCCGGCCTGGATGAGCAGTTCTTC.

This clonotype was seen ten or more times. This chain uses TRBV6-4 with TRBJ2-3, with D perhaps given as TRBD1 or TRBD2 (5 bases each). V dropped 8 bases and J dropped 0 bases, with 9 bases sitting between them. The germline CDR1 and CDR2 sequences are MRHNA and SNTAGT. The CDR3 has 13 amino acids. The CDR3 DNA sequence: TGTGCCAGCCGGGACCCCAGCACAGATACGCAGTATTTT. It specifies CASRDPSTDTQYF.

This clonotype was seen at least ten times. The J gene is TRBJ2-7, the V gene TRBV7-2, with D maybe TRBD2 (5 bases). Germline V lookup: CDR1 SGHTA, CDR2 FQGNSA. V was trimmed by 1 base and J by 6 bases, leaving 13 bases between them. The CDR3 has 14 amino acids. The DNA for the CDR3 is TGTGCCAGCAGCTTAGTAGTTGGGAGTGGCGAGCAGTACTTC. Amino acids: CASSLVVGSGEQYF.

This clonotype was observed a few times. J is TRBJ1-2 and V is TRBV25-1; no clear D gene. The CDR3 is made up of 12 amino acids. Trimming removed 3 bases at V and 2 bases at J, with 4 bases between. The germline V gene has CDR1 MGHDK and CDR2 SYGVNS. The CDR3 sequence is CASSDTNYGYTF. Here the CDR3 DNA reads TGTGCCAGCAGTGACACCAACTATGGCTACACCTTC.

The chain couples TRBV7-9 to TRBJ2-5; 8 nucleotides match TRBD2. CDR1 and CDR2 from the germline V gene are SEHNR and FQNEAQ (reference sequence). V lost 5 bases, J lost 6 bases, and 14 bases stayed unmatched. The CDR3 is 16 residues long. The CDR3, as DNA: TGTGCCAGCAGCCCCGGGGGCCCGGGGGGGGCGAAGACCCAGTACTTC. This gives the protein CASSPGGPGGAKTQYF.

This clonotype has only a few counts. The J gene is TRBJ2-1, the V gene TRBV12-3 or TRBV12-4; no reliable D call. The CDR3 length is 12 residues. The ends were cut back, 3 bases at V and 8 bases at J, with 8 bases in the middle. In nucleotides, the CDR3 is TGTGCCAGCAGTTTCGGTACCGATGAGCAGTTCTTC. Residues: CASSFGTDEQFF.

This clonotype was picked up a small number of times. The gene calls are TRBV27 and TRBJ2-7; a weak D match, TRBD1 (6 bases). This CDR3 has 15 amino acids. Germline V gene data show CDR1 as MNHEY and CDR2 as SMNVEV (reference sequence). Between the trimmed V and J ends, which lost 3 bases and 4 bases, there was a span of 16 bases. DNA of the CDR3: TGTGCCAGCAGTTTTTTCAGGGGTACCCAGTACGAGCAGTACTTC. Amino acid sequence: CASSFFRGTQYEQYF.

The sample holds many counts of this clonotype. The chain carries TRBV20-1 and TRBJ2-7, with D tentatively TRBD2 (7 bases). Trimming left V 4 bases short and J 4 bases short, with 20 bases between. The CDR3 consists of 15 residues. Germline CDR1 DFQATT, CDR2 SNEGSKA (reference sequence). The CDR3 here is CSAIPSRGGRYEQYF. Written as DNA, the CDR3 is TGCAGTGCTATTCCATCCCGCGGGGGCAGGTACGAGCAGTACTTC.

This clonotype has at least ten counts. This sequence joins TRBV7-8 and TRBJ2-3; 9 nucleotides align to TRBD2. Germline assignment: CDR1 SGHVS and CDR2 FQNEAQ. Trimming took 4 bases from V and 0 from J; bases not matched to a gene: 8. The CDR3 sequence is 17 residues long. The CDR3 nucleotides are TGTGCCAGCAGCTCCGGGACTAGCAGCACTAGCACAGATACGCAGTATTTT. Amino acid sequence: CASSSGTSSTSTDTQYF.

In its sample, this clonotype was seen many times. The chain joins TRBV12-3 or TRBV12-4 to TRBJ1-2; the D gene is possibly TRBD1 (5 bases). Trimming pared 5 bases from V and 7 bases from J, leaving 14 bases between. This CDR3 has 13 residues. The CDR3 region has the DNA TGTGCCAGCAGTCCCAGGGCGGGGGGTGGCTACACCTTC. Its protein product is CASSPRAGGGYTF.

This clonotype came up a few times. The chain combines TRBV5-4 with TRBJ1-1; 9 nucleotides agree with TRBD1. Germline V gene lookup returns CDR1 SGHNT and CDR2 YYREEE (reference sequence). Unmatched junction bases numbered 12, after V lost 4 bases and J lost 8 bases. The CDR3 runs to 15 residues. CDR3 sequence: CASSPRTGVGEEAFF. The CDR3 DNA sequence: TGTGCCAGCAGCCCTCGGACAGGGGTTGGTGAAGAAGCTTTCTTT.

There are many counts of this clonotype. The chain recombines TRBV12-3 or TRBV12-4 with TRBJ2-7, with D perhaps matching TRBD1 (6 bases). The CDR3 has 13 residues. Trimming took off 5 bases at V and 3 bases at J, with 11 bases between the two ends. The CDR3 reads CASSLQGGYEQYF. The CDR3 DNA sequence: TGTGCCAGCAGTCTGCAAGGGGGCTACGAGCAGTACTTC.

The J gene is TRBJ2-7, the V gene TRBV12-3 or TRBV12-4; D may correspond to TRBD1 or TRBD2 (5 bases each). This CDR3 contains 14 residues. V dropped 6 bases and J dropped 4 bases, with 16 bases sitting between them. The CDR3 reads CASRGIRDGYEQYF. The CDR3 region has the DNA TGTGCCAGCAGGGGTATTAGGGACGGGTACGAGCAGTACTTC.

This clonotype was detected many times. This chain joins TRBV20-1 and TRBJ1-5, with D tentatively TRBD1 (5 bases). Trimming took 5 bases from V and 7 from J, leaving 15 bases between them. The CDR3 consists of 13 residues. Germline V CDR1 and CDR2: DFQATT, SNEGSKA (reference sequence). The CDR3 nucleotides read TGCAGTGCTTCCCAGGGAAAGGGACAGCCCCAGCATTTT. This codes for CSASQGKGQPQHF.

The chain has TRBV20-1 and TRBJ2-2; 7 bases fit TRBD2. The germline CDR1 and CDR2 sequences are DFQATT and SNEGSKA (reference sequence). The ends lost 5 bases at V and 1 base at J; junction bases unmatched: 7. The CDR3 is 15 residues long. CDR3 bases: TGCAGTGCTTTCCGGGGGGACCGGAACACCGGGGAGCTGTTTTTT. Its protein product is CSAFRGDRNTGELFF.

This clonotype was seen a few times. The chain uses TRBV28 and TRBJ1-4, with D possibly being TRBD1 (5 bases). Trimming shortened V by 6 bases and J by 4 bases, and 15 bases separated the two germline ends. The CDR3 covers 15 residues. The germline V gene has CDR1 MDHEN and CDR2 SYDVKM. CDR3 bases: TGTGCCAGCAGCCGTAGGGGCTTTAATAATGAAAAACTGTTTTTT. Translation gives CASSRRGFNNEKLFF. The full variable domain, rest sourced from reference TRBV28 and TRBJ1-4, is DVKVTQSSRYLVKRTGEKVFLECVQDMDHENMFWYRQDPGLGLRLIYFSYDVKMKEKGDIPEGYSVSREKKERFSLILESASTNQTSMYLCASSRRGFNNEKLFFGSGTQLSVL.

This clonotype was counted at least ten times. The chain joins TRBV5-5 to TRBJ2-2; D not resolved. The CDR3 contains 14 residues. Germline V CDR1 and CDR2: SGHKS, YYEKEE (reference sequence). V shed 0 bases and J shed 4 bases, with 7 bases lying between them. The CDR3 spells CASSLGPATGELFF. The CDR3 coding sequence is TGTGCCAGCAGCTTGGGGCCAGCCACCGGGGAGCTGTTTTTT.